This TCR beta chain appears in the sequencing data of a study of T cell repertoires in cytomegalovirus infection. Study-wide context: CMV epitopes that were recently identified and HLA-C-restricted were used alongside well-studied HLA-B-restricted ones. Based on public TCR beta signatures, there were indications of CMV infection and of a matching HLA type.

TCRdb itself ran the reads through MiXCR, one entry per CDR3 protein. The sample shows approximately 730,000 distinct CDR3 sequences, about 28% of them seen only once. This clonotype was detected ten times or more. The antigen is not known. Whole-study results and caveats: Public TCR beta family frequency separated CMV-and-HLA carriers, including in an independent cohort. Across the ex vivo response, the dominant clonotypes were HLA-C-restricted CMV-specific TCR beta clonotypes.

V lost 5 bases to trimming and J lost 5 bases; unmatched junction nucleotides: 9. The CDR3 totals 15 residues. From germline, CDR1 is SGHTA and CDR2 FQGNSA. This chain uses TRBV7-2 with TRBJ2-1; 7 positions match TRBD1. Sequenced here: cultured CD8+ T cells from PBMCs, sampled from culture after CMV antigen stimulation. This receptor was taken from a human donor in good health (CMV status not recorded). Some clones in this sample may be carry-over from other donors' samples. The CDR3 protein is CASSLDRVGHNEQFF. The CDR3 bases are TGTGCCAGCAGCCTCGACAGGGTTGGGCACAATGAGCAGTTCTTC. Variable domain in full (rest from reference TRBV7-2 and TRBJ2-1): GAGVSQSPSNKVTEKGKDVELRCDPISGHTALYWYRQSLGQGLEFLIYFQGNSAPDKSGLPSDRFSAERTGGSVSTLTIQRTQQEDSAVYLCASSLDRVGHNEQFFGPGTRLTVL.